This is a list of T cell receptor beta chains from one sample in a study of memory CD4+ T cells and cytomegalovirus serostatus. TCRdb keeps only in-frame clones here, not all; method: immunoSEQ multiplex PCR. The table includes 35,000 to 50,000 clones, 75% to 85% detected once. Sequenced sample: memory CD4+ T cells from blood. These receptors were taken from an adult in good health and CMV-seronegative. Each CDR3 is given with its conserved first and last residue. The D gene is left open where the match is weak. The size field is filled for only some rows; it gives once, few, many or a size class.

CDR3 protein: CASSYMRDKDTQYF
CDR3 DNA: TGTGCCAGCAGTTACATGCGGGACAAAGATACGCAGTATTTT
J gene: TRBJ2-3
V gene: TRBV28
clone size: -
D gene: -

CDR3 protein: CASSLRGGWGDQPQHF
CDR3 DNA: TGTGCCAGCAGCTTACGGGGAGGGTGGGGTGATCAGCCCCAGCATTTT
J gene: TRBJ1-5
V gene: TRBV7-2
clone size: once
D gene: -

CDR3 protein: CASSALAEETQYF
CDR3 DNA: TGCGCCAGCAGTGCTCTAGCGGAAGAGACCCAGTACTTC
J gene: TRBJ2-5
V gene: TRBV10-2
clone size: few
D gene: TRBD2

CDR3 protein: CSVEETAVGTEAFF
CDR3 DNA: TGCAGCGTTGAGGAGACAGCGGTGGGGACTGAAGCTTTCTTT
J gene: TRBJ1-1
V gene: TRBV29-1
clone size: -
D gene: -

CDR3 protein: CASSTRTGGTDTQYF
CDR3 DNA: TGTGCCAGTAGTACTCGGACAGGGGGCACAGATACGCAGTATTTT
J gene: TRBJ2-3
V gene: TRBV19
clone size: -
D gene: TRBD1

CDR3 protein: CASDGRAGTVLNYGYTF
CDR3 DNA: TGTGCCAGCGACGGCCGCGCCGGGACAGTGCTTAACTATGGCTACACCTTC
J gene: TRBJ1-2
V gene: TRBV28
clone size: -
D gene: TRBD1

CDR3 protein: CASSLSGGPHEQYF
CDR3 DNA: TGCGCCAGCAGCTTGTCGGGAGGGCCGCACGAGCAGTACTTC
J gene: TRBJ2-7
V gene: TRBV5-1
clone size: few
D gene: TRBD2

CDR3 protein: CASSAGSNYGYTF
CDR3 DNA: TGTGCCAGCAGCGCGGGGTCAAACTATGGCTACACCTTC
J gene: TRBJ1-2
V gene: TRBV9
clone size: -
D gene: -

CDR3 protein: CASSLGQGPEETQYF
CDR3 DNA: TGTGCCAGCAGCTTAGGGCAGGGGCCTGAAGAGACCCAGTACTTC
J gene: TRBJ2-5
V gene: TRBV11-3
clone size: -
D gene: -

CDR3 protein: CASSLAGDRGQPQHF
CDR3 DNA: TGTGCCAGCAGCTTGGCAGGGGATCGAGGTCAGCCCCAGCATTTT
J gene: TRBJ1-5
V gene: TRBV5-5
clone size: -
D gene: -

CDR3 protein: CAWTVGEKLFF
CDR3 DNA: TGTGCCTGGACCGTCGGGGAGAAACTGTTTTTT
J gene: TRBJ1-4
V gene: TRBV30
clone size: medium-sized
D gene: -

CDR3 protein: CASSPREWETQYF
CDR3 DNA: TGCGCCAGCAGCCCGCGGGAGTGGGAGACCCAGTACTTC
J gene: TRBJ2-5
V gene: TRBV5-1
clone size: -
D gene: TRBD2

CDR3 protein: CASSSYGQETQYF
CDR3 DNA: TGCGCCAGCAGCTCTTATGGGCAAGAGACCCAGTACTTC
J gene: TRBJ2-5
V gene: TRBV5-1
clone size: -
D gene: -

CDR3 protein: CASSVAPPGYLAKNIQYF
CDR3 DNA: TGTGCCAGCAGCGTTGCCCCCCCGGGCTACCTAGCCAAAAACATTCAGTACTTC
J gene: TRBJ2-4
V gene: TRBV27
clone size: -
D gene: -

CDR3 protein: CASSRTLFGLEAFF
CDR3 DNA: TGCGCCAGCAGCCGGACACTTTTTGGGCTTGAAGCTTTCTTT
J gene: TRBJ1-1
V gene: TRBV5-1
clone size: -
D gene: -

CDR3 protein: CSYRGGQNTGELFF
CDR3 DNA: TGCAGCTATCGGGGGGGCCAGAACACCGGGGAGCTGTTTTTT
J gene: TRBJ2-2
V gene: TRBV29-1
clone size: -
D gene: TRBD2

CDR3 protein: CASTPRREGSDTQYF
CDR3 DNA: TGTGCCAGCACCCCTCGGCGGGAGGGCTCAGATACGCAGTATTTT
J gene: TRBJ2-3
V gene: TRBV6-6
clone size: -
D gene: TRBD2

CDR3 protein: CASSHPRGYEQYF
CDR3 DNA: TGTGCCAGCAGTCACCCCAGGGGGTACGAGCAGTACTTC
J gene: TRBJ2-7
V gene: TRBV6-5
clone size: -
D gene: TRBD1

CDR3 protein: CASSETPGLAGVRTGELFF
CDR3 DNA: TGTGCCAGCAGTGAAACTCCGGGACTAGCGGGAGTTCGCACCGGGGAGCTGTTTTTT
J gene: TRBJ2-2
V gene: TRBV6-1
clone size: -
D gene: TRBD2

CDR3 protein: CASSLENRAEAFF
CDR3 DNA: TGCGCCAGCAGCTTGGAGAATCGGGCTGAAGCTTTCTTT
J gene: TRBJ1-1
V gene: TRBV5-1
clone size: few
D gene: -

CDR3 protein: CASSRADRRDTGELFF
CDR3 DNA: TGTGCCAGCAGCAGGGCGGACAGGCGGGACACCGGGGAGCTGTTTTTT
J gene: TRBJ2-2
V gene: TRBV21-1
clone size: -
D gene: -

CDR3 protein: CASRALAGDYEQYF
CDR3 DNA: TGTGCCAGCAGAGCACTAGCGGGAGACTACGAGCAGTACTTC
J gene: TRBJ2-7
V gene: TRBV27
clone size: -
D gene: TRBD2

CDR3 protein: CASNSLGGGRTEAFF
CDR3 DNA: TGTGCCAGCAATTCGTTAGGGGGCGGGCGGACTGAAGCTTTCTTT
J gene: TRBJ1-1
V gene: TRBV28
clone size: -
D gene: TRBD1

CDR3 protein: CASSGLAGVGETQYF
CDR3 DNA: TGTGCCAGCAGCGGACTAGCGGGAGTAGGGGAGACCCAGTACTTC
J gene: TRBJ2-5
V gene: TRBV7-2
clone size: -
D gene: TRBD2

CDR3 protein: CASSLAGTRETQYF
CDR3 DNA: TGCGCCAGCAGCTTGGCGGGGACCCGAGAGACCCAGTACTTC
J gene: TRBJ2-5
V gene: TRBV5-1
clone size: -
D gene: -

CDR3 protein: CATSIGQEVNEQFF
CDR3 DNA: TGTGCCACCAGCATAGGACAGGAGGTCAATGAGCAGTTCTTC
J gene: TRBJ2-1
V gene: TRBV15
clone size: -
D gene: TRBD1

CDR3 protein: CASSPLAGGLTGELFF
CDR3 DNA: TGTGCCAGCAGTCCATTAGCGGGAGGGCTTACCGGGGAGCTGTTTTTT
J gene: TRBJ2-2
V gene: TRBV6-6
clone size: few
D gene: TRBD2

CDR3 protein: CAWSAPGGRFSSDTF
CDR3 DNA: TGTGCCTGGAGTGCCCCCGGGGGCCGCTTCTCGTCGGACACCTTC
J gene: TRBJ1-2
V gene: TRBV30
clone size: -
D gene: -

CDR3 protein: CASAPSGREQFF
CDR3 DNA: TGTGCCAGCGCCCCCTCTGGGCGGGAGCAGTTCTTC
J gene: TRBJ2-1
V gene: TRBV4-2
clone size: once
D gene: -

CDR3 protein: CASSPTSGISYEQYF
CDR3 DNA: TGTGCCAGCAGCCCGACTAGCGGGATTTCCTACGAGCAGTACTTC
J gene: TRBJ2-7
V gene: TRBV28
clone size: -
D gene: TRBD2

CDR3 protein: CASSLVPDYSPLHF
CDR3 DNA: TGTGCCAGCAGCTTGGTGCCAGACTATTCACCCCTCCACTTT
J gene: TRBJ1-6
V gene: TRBV5-8
clone size: few
D gene: -

CDR3 protein: CATRRDYTDTQYF
CDR3 DNA: TGTGCCACGAGGCGGGACTACACAGATACGCAGTATTTT
J gene: TRBJ2-3
V gene: TRBV27
clone size: -
D gene: TRBD2

CDR3 protein: CAWSRGRGQPQHF
CDR3 DNA: TGTGCCTGGTCAAGGGGGCGCGGTCAGCCCCAGCATTTT
J gene: TRBJ1-5
V gene: TRBV30
clone size: few
D gene: TRBD1

CDR3 protein: CASSAQGGGYYEQYF
CDR3 DNA: TGCGCCAGCAGCGCCCAGGGGGGGGGCTACTACGAGCAGTACTTC
J gene: TRBJ2-7
V gene: TRBV5-1
clone size: -
D gene: -

CDR3 protein: CASSLVGLEAFF
CDR3 DNA: TGTGCCAGCAGCTTGGTGGGTCTTGAAGCTTTCTTT
J gene: TRBJ1-1
V gene: TRBV5-5
clone size: few
D gene: -

CDR3 protein: CAIGTGGSNTEAFF
CDR3 DNA: TGTGCCATTGGGACAGGGGGCTCGAACACTGAAGCTTTCTTT
J gene: TRBJ1-1
V gene: TRBV10-3
clone size: few
D gene: TRBD1

CDR3 protein: CASSLQGIGETQYF
CDR3 DNA: TGTGCCAGCTCACTACAGGGAATTGGAGAGACCCAGTACTTC
J gene: TRBJ2-5
V gene: TRBV18
clone size: medium-sized
D gene: -

CDR3 protein: CASSRIPVRSGNTIYF
CDR3 DNA: TGTGCCAGCAGCCGCATCCCGGTACGCTCTGGAAACACCATATATTTT
J gene: TRBJ1-3
V gene: TRBV7-2
clone size: -
D gene: -

CDR3 protein: CASSEAGVQETQYF
CDR3 DNA: TGTGCCAGCAGTGAAGCGGGCGTCCAAGAGACCCAGTACTTC
J gene: TRBJ2-5
V gene: TRBV6-1
clone size: -
D gene: -